Presented here are 6 T cell receptor beta chains from one specimen sequenced in a study of shared clonotypes between healthy human individuals. Only CD45RO-negative cells positively selected for CCR7 counted as naive CD8 cells, so terminally differentiated effector memory CD45RA+ cells were excluded. This table comes from immunoSEQ multiplex PCR, and its TCRdb copy is limited to in-frame clones, with some not included. This sample carries around 620,000 clones, 85% to 95% of them seen once, and the ten largest clones take 0.095% to 0.14%. Sample: naive CD8+ T cells sorted from blood. The receptors originated from a woman aged 25 to 39 in good health.

The chain has TRBV11-2 and TRBJ2-3, with a weak D call TRBD2 (5 bases). The V gene's germline CDR1 is SGHAT and CDR2 FQNNGV. This CDR3 has 14 residues. Trimming took 10 bases from V and 0 from J, leaving 14 bases between them. The DNA of the CDR3 is TGTGCCACCGAAGTGGGCGGGAGCACAGATACGCAGTATTTT. Translated, it gives CATEVGGSTDTQYF.

A remark on this clone: Other DNA sequences of this sample code for an identical CDR3. This chain connects TRBV7-9 to TRBJ2-3; possible D gene TRBD2, 5 bases. The germline CDR1 and CDR2 sequences are SEHNR and FQNEAQ (reference sequence). This CDR3 has 15 residues. Trimming took 2 bases from V and 0 from J, leaving 9 bases between them. The CDR3 bases are TGTGCCAGCAGCTTATCGGGGATCAGCACAGATACGCAGTATTTT. Its protein product is CASSLSGISTDTQYF.

V and J are TRBV7-9 and TRBJ2-2; D is unresolved. Germline V gene sequence: CDR1 SEHNR, CDR2 FQNEAQ (reference sequence). V lost 5 bases to trimming and J lost 2 bases, with 6 bases between them. The CDR3 consists of 13 residues. CDR3 bases: TGTGCCAGCAGCCTTACTAACACCGGGGAGCTGTTTTTT. Encoded protein: CASSLTNTGELFF.

The chain carries TRBV11-2 and TRBJ2-1; TRBD2 matches 12 bases. The J segment lost 5 bases and the V segment lost 5 bases, leaving 13 bases of the junction unmatched. CDR1 SGHAT and CDR2 FQNNGV come from the germline V gene. The CDR3 extends over 18 amino acids. DNA for the CDR3: TGTGCCAGCAGCCCGGGACTAGCGGGTCTGGGTACCGACAATGAGCAGTTCTTC. Its protein product is CASSPGLAGLGTDNEQFF.

The chain employs TRBV7-6 and TRBJ2-7; 11 bases line up with TRBD2. Germline CDR1 is SGHVS and CDR2 is FNYEAQ. The CDR3 covers 14 residues. J was trimmed by 3 bases and V by 4 bases; bases with no gene match: 2. This CDR3 reads CASSWGTSGYEQYF. The CDR3 region has the DNA TGTGCCAGCAGCTGGGGGACTAGCGGCTACGAGCAGTACTTC.

J is TRBJ2-7 and V is TRBV9; 7 bases fit TRBD1. Trimming removed 2 bases from V and 0 bases from J; junction bases left unmatched: 5. Germline loops: CDR1 SGDLS, CDR2 YYNGEE. CDR3 size: 15 residues. The CDR3 reads CASSVGQSPSYEQYF. CDR3 coding DNA: TGTGCCAGCAGCGTGGGACAGTCCCCCTCCTACGAGCAGTACTTC. The full variable domain, completed using reference TRBV9 and TRBJ2-7, is DSGVTQTPKHLITATGQRVTLRCSPRSGDLSVYWYQQSLDQGLQFLIQYYNGEERAKGNILERFSAQQFPDLHSELNLSSLELGDSALYFCASSVGQSPSYEQYFGPGTRLTVT.